Below are 3 T cell receptor beta chains sequenced from a single sample in a study of blood T cell repertoires in COVID-19. Assay: immunoSEQ multiplex PCR; the TCRdb copy retains only in-frame clones and omits some. The sample lists 50,000 to 65,000 clones; about 90% were seen once. The sample was peripheral blood. Receptors originate from a human donor in a cohort sampled during active COVID-19.

With regard to this clone: The sample carries other DNA sequences with the same CDR3. The rearrangement links TRBV5-1 to TRBJ1-1, with 7 bases matching TRBD1. V trimming: 4 bases; J trimming: 2 bases; junction bases outside the gene matches: 5. CDR1 and CDR2 from the germline V gene are SGHRS and YFSETQ. This CDR3 region has 14 residues. CDR3 amino acids: CASSLTGSNTEAFF. The CDR3 bases are TGCGCCAGCAGCCTGACAGGGTCAAACACTGAAGCTTTCTTT.

The chain uses TRBV19 and TRBJ2-1, with 9 nucleotides matching TRBD1. Germline-derived CDR1 and CDR2 are LNHDA and SQIVND (reference sequence). V shed 7 bases and J 14 bases; nucleotides not matched to a gene: 21. The CDR3 covers 16 residues. CDR3 nucleotide sequence: TGTGCCAGTAATGCGGGCGGGACAGGGTTCCGAATGGAGGAGTTCTTC. This encodes CASNAGGTGFRMEEFF.

This clone was seen only a few times. The CDR3 spells CATSRDGGGEAFF. CDR3 bases: TGTGCCACCAGCAGAGATGGCGGCGGTGAAGCTTTCTTT. The chain links TRBV15 to TRBJ1-1; no firm D call. There are 13 residues in the CDR3. Trimming removed 0 bases at V and 7 bases at J, with 9 bases between. Germline loops: CDR1 LNHNV, CDR2 YYDKDF (reference sequence).